Listed here are 10 T cell receptor beta chains from one sample, sequenced in a study of T cell responses to AZD1222 COVID-19 vaccine. Some clones are missing from TCRdb's copy, which holds only in-frame ones; the method was immunoSEQ multiplex PCR. This table has 100,000 to 150,000 clones, around 90% appearing once. Source: peripheral blood, taken on day 0 of AZD1222 vaccination. All receptors derive from an adult in good health.

This chain links TRBV6-5 with TRBJ2-7; no clear D. V shed 5 bases and J shed 0 bases, with 14 bases lying between them. This CDR3 comprises 15 residues. CDR1 is MNHEY and CDR2 is SVGAGI in the germline V gene. CDR3 protein: CASSPNPRSSYEQYF. In nucleotides, the CDR3 is TGTGCCAGCAGTCCGAACCCCAGAAGCTCCTACGAGCAGTACTTC.

A note on this clone: Other DNA sequences in the sample encode the same CDR3. The chain links TRBV30 to TRBJ1-5; D is unclear. The CDR3 is 13 residues long. Trimming stripped 0 bases from V and 4 bases from J, with 7 bases between. Germline values: CDR1 GTSNPN, CDR2 SVGIG (reference sequence). In DNA form, the CDR3 reads TGTGCCTGGAGTGTCTCCGGAAATCAGCCCCAGCATTTT. Protein: CAWSVSGNQPQHF.

This clone was detected only a few times. This rearrangement joins TRBV5-5 to TRBJ1-5, with D possibly matching TRBD1 (5 bases). Germline V gene data show CDR1 as SGHKS and CDR2 as YYEKEE (reference sequence). The CDR3 has 14 amino acids. Trimming removed 3 bases from V and 4 bases from J, with 11 bases in between. The CDR3 loop is CASSYRTSNQPQHF. As DNA, the CDR3 is TGTGCCAGCAGCTATCGGACATCAAATCAGCCCCAGCATTTT.

V is TRBV24-1 and J is TRBJ2-3, with D tentatively TRBD2 (6 bases). The CDR3 consists of 15 residues. Germline assignment: CDR1 KGHDR and CDR2 SFDVKD. V was pared by 0 bases and J by 3 bases, with 9 bases between. The CDR3: CATSDLRGETDTQYF. CDR3 DNA sequence: TGTGCCACCAGTGATTTGCGCGGGGAGACAGATACGCAGTATTTT.

The table lists this clone with a few counts. The rearrangement joins TRBV10-3 to TRBJ1-4; 7 bases are shared with TRBD1. The CDR3 has 13 amino acids. V gave up 7 bases and J gave up 6 bases; unmatched junction bases: 5. Germline assignment: CDR1 ENHRY and CDR2 SYGVKD. CDR3 nucleotides: TGTGCCATCACCGGGGACAGAGATGAAAAACTGTTTTTT. As protein: CAITGDRDEKLFF.

The J gene is TRBJ1-2, the V gene TRBV4-1; a weak D match, TRBD1 (5 bases). Germline V gives CDR1 MGHRA, CDR2 YSYEKL. This CDR3 contains 13 residues. Between the trimmed V and J ends, which lost 1 base and 5 bases, there was a span of 8 bases. The CDR3 nucleotides are TGCGCCAGCAGCCAAGTGGGGCTGTATGGCTACACCTTC. Translated, it gives CASSQVGLYGYTF.

V is TRBV4-1 and J is TRBJ1-5; possible D gene TRBD1, 6 bases. Germline V lookup: CDR1 MGHRA, CDR2 YSYEKL. Deletions cut 1 base from V and 6 bases from J, with 16 bases between. The CDR3 runs 16 residues. CDR3 sequence reads: CASSQVVTGKGQPQHF. In DNA, the CDR3 is TGCGCCAGCAGCCAAGTGGTTACAGGGAAAGGTCAGCCCCAGCATTTT.

The chain joins TRBV7-2 to TRBJ2-7, with 10 bases aligning to TRBD1. The CDR3 consists of 15 residues. The V gene end was trimmed by 1 base and the J gene end by 5 bases; junction bases not matched to a gene: 5. Germline V gene data show CDR1 as SGHTA and CDR2 as FQGNSA. The CDR3 DNA sequence: TGTGCCAGCAGCTTAGTGGGACAGGGGTTCCACGAGCAGTACTTC. Translating gives CASSLVGQGFHEQYF.

The gene calls are TRBV6-5 and TRBJ2-7; 10 nucleotides agree with TRBD1. J lost 4 bases, V lost 2 bases, and 2 bases had no gene match. Germline lookup yields CDR1 MNHEY and CDR2 SVGAGI. This CDR3 has 14 amino acids. CDR3 loop: CASSYLGQGYEQYF. CDR3 DNA sequence: TGTGCCAGCAGTTACCTGGGACAGGGGTACGAGCAGTACTTC.

This clone was seen once. The J gene is TRBJ2-3, the V gene TRBV3-1 (or the pseudogene TRBV3-2); tentative D call: TRBD2 (5 bases). Deletions cut 1 base from V and 2 bases from J, with 10 bases between. Germline CDR1 and CDR2: LGHDT and YNNKEL (reference sequence). There are 15 residues in the CDR3. The CDR3 bases are TGTGCCAGCAGCCAAGCGGCGACTAACACAGATACGCAGTATTTT. Translation gives CASSQAATNTDTQYF.